The T cell receptor delta chain described here comes from a study of gamma-delta chains in newborns, infants, children (dated by TCRdb to the late 2010s). About the investigation overall: According to the study title, microbial exposure causes polyclonal expansion of innate gammadelta T cells right after birth. The study investigated how microbial exposure shaped innate gammadelta T cell populations in human newborns immediately after birth.

This sample was sequenced with an Illumina MiSeq. TCRdb reanalyzed the public reads with the CATT caller, and identical DNA sequences were merged afterwards. The sample records roughly 15,000 delta-chain clones, about 7% of which are singletons. Together, the top ten hold around 24% of the sample. The CDR3 numbers 19 residues from cysteine through phenylalanine. The read is trimmed to its CDR3 DNA, 57 bases read in frame from base 1. CDR1 is given as GEAIGNYY and CDR2 as EKD, both from the germline V gene. The germline V and J ends show losses of 0 bases and 0 bases respectively, and no gene match explains 7 bases of the junction. The sample holds a few counts of this clone. Which antigen it targets is not known. A much bigger clone sits one base away, suggesting this may be a read error. Additional DNA sequences in this sample encode the identical CDR3.

Input material: blood. The TCR sequence derives from a child who was a newborn, infant or young child, either healthy, febrile or measles-vaccinated (not recorded which). Recombination joined TRDV2 with TRDJ3, with TRDD3 matching 7 junction bases. The nucleotides read TGTGCCTGTGACACCGGGGGATTCCCAGGCTCCTGGGACACCCGACAGATGTTTTTC. This translates into CACDTGGFPGSWDTRQMFF.